This TCR beta chain was sequenced during a study of T cell responses to AZD1222 COVID-19 vaccine. Samples with a second dose at about 4 or about 12 weeks were pooled together. As regards this clone: Its antigen is undetermined.

Overall study findings and caveats: Clonal diversity may have been underestimated, and the donors were mostly white British, with more females than males.

Generated by immunoSEQ multiplex PCR, the TCRdb table keeps only in-frame clones and is missing some. The sample lists 110,000 or so clones; more than 85% were seen once. This CDR3 is built from 14 residues. The germline V gene has CDR1 KGHSH and CDR2 LQKENI. Trimming at V came to 3 bases and at J to 9 bases, leaving 5 bases not matched to a gene. The sequencing here drew on peripheral blood, taken 28 days after the second AZD1222 dose. This chain links TRBV18 with TRBJ2-1; 10 bases line up with TRBD2. The sequence was obtained from an adult who received the AZD1222 COVID-19 vaccine. The CDR3 DNA is TGTGCCAGCTCACCGCAGCGGGGGGGCGCTGAGCAGTTCTTC. It is translated as CASSPQRGGAEQFF.